This T cell receptor beta chain was identified during a study of blood T cell repertoires in COVID-19. Measured with immunoSEQ multiplex PCR; TCRdb has only the in-frame clones, and not every one. This sample has under 250,000 clones; roughly 90% occur once, and the top ten carry 15% to 20%. With 4 bases removed from V and 7 bases from J, the gap between germline ends came to 11 bases. CDR1 is PRHDT, CDR2 FYEKMQ, per germline (reference sequence). This CDR3 is built from 14 residues. J is TRBJ1-6 and V is TRBV13, with D unresolved. The sequence was collected from a man aged 45-60 years with COVID-19, enrolled during active disease. Input material: peripheral blood. The CDR3: CASSSTRWNSPLHF. The CDR3 DNA sequence: TGTGCCAGCAGCTCGACACGTTGGAATTCACCCCTCCACTTT.